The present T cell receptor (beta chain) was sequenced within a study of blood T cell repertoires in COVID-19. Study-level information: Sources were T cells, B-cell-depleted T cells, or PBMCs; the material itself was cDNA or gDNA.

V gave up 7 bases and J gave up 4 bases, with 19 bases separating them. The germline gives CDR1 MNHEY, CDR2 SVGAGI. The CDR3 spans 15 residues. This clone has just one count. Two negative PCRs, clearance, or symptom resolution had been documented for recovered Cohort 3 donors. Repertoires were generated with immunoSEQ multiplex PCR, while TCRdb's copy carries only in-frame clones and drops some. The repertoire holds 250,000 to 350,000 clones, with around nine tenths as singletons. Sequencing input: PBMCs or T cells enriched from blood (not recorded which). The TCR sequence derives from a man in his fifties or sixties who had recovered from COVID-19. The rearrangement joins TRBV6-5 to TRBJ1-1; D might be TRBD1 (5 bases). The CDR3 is CASTPSGRAATEAFF. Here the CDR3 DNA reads TGTGCCAGCACCCCGTCCGGCAGGGCCGCCACTGAAGCTTTCTTT.